This T cell receptor (beta chain) was sequenced for a study of blood T cell repertoires in COVID-19. In the study overall: From the United States, Italy and Spain came samples of acute and convalescent COVID-19. Nucleic acid was either cDNA or gDNA, and it came from T cells, B-cell-depleted T cells, or PBMCs.

As processed by the authors: Amplification of reference gene primers provided the estimated nucleated cell counts. Sequencing used immunoSEQ multiplex PCR; TCRdb keeps in-frame clones, though not all of them. V, J and clone size are taken as reported in that table, and D and trimming were inferred from the DNA itself. The sample has approximately 210,000 clones, 70% to 90% seen once; the top ten hold about 6.6%. From germline, CDR1 is LNHDA and CDR2 SQIVND (reference sequence). This CDR3 is built from 13 residues. Trimming shortened V by 9 bases and J by 6 bases, and 18 bases separated the two germline ends.

The sequenced sample was peripheral blood. This TCR derives from a woman in her 40s who had recovered from COVID-19. This chain links TRBV19 with TRBJ2-7, with a weak D call TRBD2 (7 bases). The CDR3 nucleotides read TGTGCCAGCCGCGGGGGCCCGGGCGGCGAGCAGTACTTC. It specifies CASRGGPGGEQYF.